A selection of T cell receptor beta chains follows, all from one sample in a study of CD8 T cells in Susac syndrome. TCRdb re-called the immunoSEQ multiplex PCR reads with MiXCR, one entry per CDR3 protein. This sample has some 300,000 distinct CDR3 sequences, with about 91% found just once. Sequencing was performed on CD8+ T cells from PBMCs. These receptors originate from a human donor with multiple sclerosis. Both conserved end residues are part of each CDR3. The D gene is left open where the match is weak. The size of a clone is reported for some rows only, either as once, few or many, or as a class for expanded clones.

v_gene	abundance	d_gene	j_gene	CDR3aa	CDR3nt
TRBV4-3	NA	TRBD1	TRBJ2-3	CASSDRDSTDTQYF	TGCGCCAGCAGCGACAGGGATAGCACAGATACGCAGTATTTT
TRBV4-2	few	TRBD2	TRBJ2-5	CASSQGGLAGGEETQYF	TGTGCCAGCAGCCAAGGGGGACTAGCGGGAGGAGAAGAGACCCAGTACTTC
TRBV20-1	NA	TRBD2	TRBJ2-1	CSARSTLAGDYNEQFF	TGCAGTGCTAGATCCACCCTAGCGGGAGACTACAATGAGCAGTTCTTC
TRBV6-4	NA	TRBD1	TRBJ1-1	CASSDGTDNTEAFF	TGTGCCAGCAGTGACGGGACAGATAACACTGAAGCTTTCTTT
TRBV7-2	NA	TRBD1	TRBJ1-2	CASSSPDRGIGGYTF	TGTGCCAGCAGCTCCCCCGACAGGGGGATCGGTGGCTACACCTTC
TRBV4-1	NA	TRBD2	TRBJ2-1	CASSQVPTVAGITYEQFF	TGCGCCAGCAGCCAAGTTCCTACAGTAGCGGGAATTACGTATGAGCAGTTCTTC
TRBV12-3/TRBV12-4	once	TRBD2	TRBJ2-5	CASTVSGGPGETQYF	TGTGCCAGCACCGTTTCGGGGGGGCCTGGAGAGACCCAGTACTTC
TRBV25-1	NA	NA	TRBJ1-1	CASSEYSGLDTEAFF	TGTGCCAGCAGTGAATATTCCGGGTTGGACACTGAAGCTTTCTTT
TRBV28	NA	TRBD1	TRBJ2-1	CAIERGQEYNEQFF	TGTGCCATCGAACGGGGACAGGAGTACAATGAGCAGTTCTTC
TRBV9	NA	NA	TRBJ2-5	CASSVEEGPRGETQYF	TGTGCCAGCAGCGTAGAGGAGGGGCCGAGGGGAGAGACCCAGTACTTC
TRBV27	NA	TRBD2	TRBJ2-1	CASRGLGNEQFF	TGTGCCAGCAGGGGACTAGGGAATGAGCAGTTCTTC
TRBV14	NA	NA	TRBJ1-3	CASSPPLTAAGNTIYF	TGTGCCAGCAGCCCCCCTTTGACAGCCGCTGGAAACACCATATATTTT
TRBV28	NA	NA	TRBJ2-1	CASIIGSGFYNEQFF	TGTGCCAGCATTATAGGTAGCGGCTTCTACAATGAGCAGTTCTTC
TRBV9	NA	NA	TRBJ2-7	CASSVVPTGRAYEQYF	TGTGCCAGCAGCGTAGTTCCGACAGGCAGGGCCTACGAGCAGTACTTC
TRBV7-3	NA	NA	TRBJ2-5	CASSLTRYRPQETQYF	TGTGCCAGCAGCTTAACTCGGTATAGGCCTCAAGAGACCCAGTACTTC
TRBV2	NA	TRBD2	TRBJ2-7	CASSGTSGRYEQYF	TGTGCCAGCAGCGGGACTAGCGGGAGGTATGAGCAGTACTTC
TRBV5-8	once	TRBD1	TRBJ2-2	CASSPRDRGISKGTGELFF	TGTGCCAGCAGCCCCCGGGACAGGGGGATTTCCAAAGGGACCGGGGAGCTGTTTTTT
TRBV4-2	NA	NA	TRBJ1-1	CASSQDGGASEAFF	TGTGCCAGCAGCCAAGACGGGGGGGCGTCTGAAGCTTTCTTT
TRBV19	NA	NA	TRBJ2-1	CASSMAMAAVDGEQFF	TGTGCCAGTAGTATGGCGATGGCAGCCGTAGACGGTGAGCAGTTCTTC
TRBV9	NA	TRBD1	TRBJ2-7	CASGSGTGFKEQYF	TGTGCCAGCGGCTCCGGGACAGGGTTTAAGGAGCAGTACTTC
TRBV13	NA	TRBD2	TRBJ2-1	CASIGYGTSGGARRNEQFF	TGTGCCAGCATCGGTTACGGGACTAGCGGGGGGGCTCGTCGCAATGAGCAGTTCTTC
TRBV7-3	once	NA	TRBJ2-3	CASSLTDYTDTQYF	TGTGCCAGCAGCTTAACGGATTACACAGATACGCAGTATTTT
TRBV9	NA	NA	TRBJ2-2	CASTSGYGELFF	TGTGCCAGCACCTCGGGCTACGGGGAGCTGTTTTTT
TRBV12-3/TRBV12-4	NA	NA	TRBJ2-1	CASSPPAVGNYNEQFF	TGTGCCAGCAGTCCCCCAGCGGTTGGGAACTACAATGAGCAGTTCTTC
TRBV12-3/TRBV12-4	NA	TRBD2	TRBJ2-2	CASRATSGRTGELFF	TGTGCCAGCAGAGCGACTAGCGGGAGGACCGGGGAGCTGTTTTTT
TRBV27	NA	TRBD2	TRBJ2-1	CASSTGLAGGEQFF	TGTGCCAGCAGTACCGGACTAGCGGGGGGAGAGCAGTTCTTC
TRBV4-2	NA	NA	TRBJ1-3	CASSQEGLRTLGNTIYF	TGTGCCAGCAGCCAAGAGGGGTTGAGGACACTAGGAAACACCATATATTTT
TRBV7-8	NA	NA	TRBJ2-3	CASSWVLDTTDTQYF	TGTGCCAGCAGCTGGGTCCTGGACACCACAGATACGCAGTATTTT
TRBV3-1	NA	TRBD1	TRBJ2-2	CASSQESGGNTGELFF	TGTGCCAGCAGCCAAGAATCAGGGGGCAACACCGGGGAGCTGTTTTTT
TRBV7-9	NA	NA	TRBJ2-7	CASSLAGAAPYEQYF	TGTGCCAGCAGCTTAGCGGGGGCGGCGCCCTACGAGCAGTACTTC
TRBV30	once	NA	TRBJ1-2	CAWSVNRDCTF	TGTGCCTGGAGTGTAAACAGGGATTGCACCTTC
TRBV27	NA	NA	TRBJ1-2	CASSIAGDGYTF	TGTGCCAGCAGTATCGCAGGAGATGGCTACACCTTC